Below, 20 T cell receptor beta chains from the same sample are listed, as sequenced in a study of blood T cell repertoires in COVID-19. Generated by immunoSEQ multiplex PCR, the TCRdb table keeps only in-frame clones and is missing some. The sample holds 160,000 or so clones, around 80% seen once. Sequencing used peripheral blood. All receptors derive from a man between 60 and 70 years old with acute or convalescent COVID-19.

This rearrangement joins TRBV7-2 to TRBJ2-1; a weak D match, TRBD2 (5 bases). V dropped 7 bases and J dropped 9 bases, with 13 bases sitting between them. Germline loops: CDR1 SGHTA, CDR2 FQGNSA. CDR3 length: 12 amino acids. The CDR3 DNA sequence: TGTGCCAGCAACGCCGGGAACCCTGAGCAGTTCTTC. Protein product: CASNAGNPEQFF.

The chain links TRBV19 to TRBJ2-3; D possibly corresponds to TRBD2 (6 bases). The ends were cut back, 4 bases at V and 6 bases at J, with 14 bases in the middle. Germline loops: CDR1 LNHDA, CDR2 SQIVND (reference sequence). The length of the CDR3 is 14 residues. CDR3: CASSTGLLMDTQYF. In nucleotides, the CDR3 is TGTGCCAGTAGTACCGGACTATTGATGGATACGCAGTATTTT.

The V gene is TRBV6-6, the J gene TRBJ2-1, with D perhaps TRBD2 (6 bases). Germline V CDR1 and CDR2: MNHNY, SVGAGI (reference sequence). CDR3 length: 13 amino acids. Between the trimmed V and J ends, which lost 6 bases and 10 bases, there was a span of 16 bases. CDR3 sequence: CASSAGPEAEQFF. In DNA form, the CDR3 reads TGTGCCAGCAGCGCGGGACCCGAGGCGGAGCAGTTCTTC.

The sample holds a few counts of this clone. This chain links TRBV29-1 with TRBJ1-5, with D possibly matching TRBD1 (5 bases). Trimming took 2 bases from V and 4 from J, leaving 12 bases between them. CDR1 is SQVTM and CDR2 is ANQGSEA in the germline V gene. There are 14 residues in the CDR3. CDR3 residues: CSVEMGRQNQPQHF. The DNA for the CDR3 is TGCAGCGTTGAAATGGGGCGTCAAAATCAGCCCCAGCATTTT.

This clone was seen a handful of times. In DNA form, the CDR3 reads TGTGCCAGCAGTCTGCAGGACAGTAACACTGAAGCTTTCTTT. This encodes CASSLQDSNTEAFF. The rearrangement links TRBV6-5 to TRBJ1-1; TRBD1 might be the D (6 bases). V was trimmed by 5 bases and J by 2 bases, leaving 12 bases between them. CDR3 length: 14 amino acids. The germline V gene has CDR1 MNHEY and CDR2 SVGAGI.

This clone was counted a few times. In DNA form, the CDR3 reads TGTGCCAGCAGGGATAACCCTCGGGACAGGGGATCAGGACAGCCCCAGCATTTT. Translation gives CASRDNPRDRGSGQPQHF. J is TRBJ1-5 and V is TRBV9; 10 bases map to TRBD1. The CDR3 length is 18 residues. Losses at the gene ends were 5 bases for V and 7 bases for J; bases not matched to a gene: 18. Germline V gene data show CDR1 as SGDLS and CDR2 as YYNGEE.

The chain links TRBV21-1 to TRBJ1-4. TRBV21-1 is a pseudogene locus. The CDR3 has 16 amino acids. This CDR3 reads CASSKGSHPTGEKLFF. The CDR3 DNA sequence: TGTGCCAGCAGCAAAGGGTCCCATCCAACGGGGGAAAAACTGTTTTTT.

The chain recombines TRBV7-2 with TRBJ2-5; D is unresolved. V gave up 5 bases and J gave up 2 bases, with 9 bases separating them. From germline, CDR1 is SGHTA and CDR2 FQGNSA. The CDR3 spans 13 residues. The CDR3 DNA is TGTGCCAGCAGCCCGCTAGGACAAGAGACCCAGTACTTC. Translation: CASSPLGQETQYF. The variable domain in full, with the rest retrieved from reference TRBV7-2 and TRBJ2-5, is GAGVSQSPSNKVTEKGKDVELRCDPISGHTALYWYRQSLGQGLEFLIYFQGNSAPDKSGLPSDRFSAERTGGSVSTLTIQRTQQEDSAVYLCASSPLGQETQYFGPGTRLLVL.

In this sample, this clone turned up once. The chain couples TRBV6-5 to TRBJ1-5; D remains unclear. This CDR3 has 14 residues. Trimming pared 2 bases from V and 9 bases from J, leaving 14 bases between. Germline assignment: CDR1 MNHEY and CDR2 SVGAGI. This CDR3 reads CASSYGRTQGPQHF. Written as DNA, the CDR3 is TGTGCCAGCAGTTACGGCAGGACTCAAGGGCCCCAGCATTTT.

CDR3 nucleotide sequence: TGTGCCAGCAGCTCCAGGTCTGGTGCTGGCTACACCTTC. It codes for CASSSRSGAGYTF. V and J are TRBV5-5 and TRBJ1-2, with D unresolved. Trimming removed 3 bases from V and 7 bases from J, with 13 bases in between. The germline V gene has CDR1 SGHKS and CDR2 YYEKEE (reference sequence). This CDR3 comprises 13 residues. Complete variable domain (other parts from reference TRBV5-5 and TRBJ1-2): DAGVTQSPTHLIKTRGQQVTLRCSPISGHKSVSWYQQVLGQGPQFIFQYYEKEERGRGNFPDRFSARQFPNYSSELNVNALLLGDSALYLCASSSRSGAGYTFGSGTRLTVV.

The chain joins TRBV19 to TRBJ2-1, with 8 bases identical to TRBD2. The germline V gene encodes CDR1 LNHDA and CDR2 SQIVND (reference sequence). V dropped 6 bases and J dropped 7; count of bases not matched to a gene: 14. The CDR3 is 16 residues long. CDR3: CASRRSGGFGVNEQFF. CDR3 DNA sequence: TGTGCCAGTAGGAGGAGCGGGGGCTTTGGGGTGAATGAGCAGTTCTTC. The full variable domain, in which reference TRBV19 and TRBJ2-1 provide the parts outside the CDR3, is DGGITQSPKYLFRKEGQNVTLSCEQNLNHDAMYWYRQDPGQGLRLIYYSQIVNDFQKGDIAEGYSVSREKKESFPLTVTSAQKNPTAFYLCASRRSGGFGVNEQFFGPGTRLTVL.

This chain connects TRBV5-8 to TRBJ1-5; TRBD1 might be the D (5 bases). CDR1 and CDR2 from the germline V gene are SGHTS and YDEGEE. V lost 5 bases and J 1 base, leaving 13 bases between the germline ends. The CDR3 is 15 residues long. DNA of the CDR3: TGTGCCAGCAGAGGGGCAGGATGGAGCAATCAGCCCCAGCATTTT. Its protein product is CASRGAGWSNQPQHF.

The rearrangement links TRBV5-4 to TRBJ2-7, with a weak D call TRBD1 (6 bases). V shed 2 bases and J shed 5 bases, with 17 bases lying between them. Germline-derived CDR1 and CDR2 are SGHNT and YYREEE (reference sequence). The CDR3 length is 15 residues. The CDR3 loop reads CASSFFSRKGDEQYF. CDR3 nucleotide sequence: TGTGCCAGCAGCTTTTTTTCCAGGAAGGGGGACGAGCAGTACTTC. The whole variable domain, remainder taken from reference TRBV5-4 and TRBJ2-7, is ETGVTQSPTHLIKTRGQQVTLRCSSQSGHNTVSWYQQALGQGPQFIFQYYREEENGRGNFPPRFSGLQFPNYSSELNVNALELDDSALYLCASSFFSRKGDEQYFGPGTRLTVT.

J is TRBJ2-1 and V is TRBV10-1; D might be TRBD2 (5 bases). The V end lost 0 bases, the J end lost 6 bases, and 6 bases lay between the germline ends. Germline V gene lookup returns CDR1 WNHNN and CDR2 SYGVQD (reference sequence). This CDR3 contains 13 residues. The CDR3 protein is CASSESRGNEQFF. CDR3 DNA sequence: TGCGCCAGCAGTGAGTCACGGGGCAATGAGCAGTTCTTC.

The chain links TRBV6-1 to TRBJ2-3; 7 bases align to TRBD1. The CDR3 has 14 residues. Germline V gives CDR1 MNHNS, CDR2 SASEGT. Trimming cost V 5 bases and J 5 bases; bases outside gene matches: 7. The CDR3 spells CASSKPGQLDTQYF. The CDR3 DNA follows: TGTGCCAGCAGTAAACCGGGACAGTTAGATACGCAGTATTTT.

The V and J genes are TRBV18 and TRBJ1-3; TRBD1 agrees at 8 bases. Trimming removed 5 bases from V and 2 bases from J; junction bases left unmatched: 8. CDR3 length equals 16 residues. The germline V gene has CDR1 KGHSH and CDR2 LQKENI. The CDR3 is CASSTGAGGTGNTIYF. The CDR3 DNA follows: TGTGCCAGCTCAACGGGGGCAGGGGGCACTGGAAACACCATATATTTT.

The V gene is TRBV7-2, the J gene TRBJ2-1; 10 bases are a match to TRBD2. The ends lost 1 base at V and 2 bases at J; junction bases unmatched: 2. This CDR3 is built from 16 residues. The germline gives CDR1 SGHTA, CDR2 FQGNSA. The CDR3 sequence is CASSLERGGPYNEQFF. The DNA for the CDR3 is TGTGCCAGCAGCTTAGAGCGGGGGGGACCCTACAATGAGCAGTTCTTC.

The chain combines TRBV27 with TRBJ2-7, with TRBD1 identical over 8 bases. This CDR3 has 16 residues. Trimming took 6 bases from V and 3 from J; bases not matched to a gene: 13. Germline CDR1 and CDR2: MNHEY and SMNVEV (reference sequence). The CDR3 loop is CASSYSYQGQGYEQYF. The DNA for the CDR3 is TGTGCCAGCAGCTATTCTTACCAAGGACAGGGCTACGAGCAGTACTTC.

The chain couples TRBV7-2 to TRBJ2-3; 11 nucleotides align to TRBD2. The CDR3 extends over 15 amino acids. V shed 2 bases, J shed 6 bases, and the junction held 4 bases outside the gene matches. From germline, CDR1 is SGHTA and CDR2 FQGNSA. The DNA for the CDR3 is TGTGCCAGCAGCTTACAAGTAGCGGGGGGGGATACGCAGTATTTT. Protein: CASSLQVAGGDTQYF.

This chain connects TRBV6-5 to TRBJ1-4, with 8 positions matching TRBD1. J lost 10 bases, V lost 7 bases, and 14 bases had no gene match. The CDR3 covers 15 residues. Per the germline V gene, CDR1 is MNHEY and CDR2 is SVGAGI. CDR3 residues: CASKDVAGGGGKLFF. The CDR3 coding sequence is TGTGCCAGCAAGGATGTCGCAGGGGGCGGAGGAAAACTGTTTTTT.